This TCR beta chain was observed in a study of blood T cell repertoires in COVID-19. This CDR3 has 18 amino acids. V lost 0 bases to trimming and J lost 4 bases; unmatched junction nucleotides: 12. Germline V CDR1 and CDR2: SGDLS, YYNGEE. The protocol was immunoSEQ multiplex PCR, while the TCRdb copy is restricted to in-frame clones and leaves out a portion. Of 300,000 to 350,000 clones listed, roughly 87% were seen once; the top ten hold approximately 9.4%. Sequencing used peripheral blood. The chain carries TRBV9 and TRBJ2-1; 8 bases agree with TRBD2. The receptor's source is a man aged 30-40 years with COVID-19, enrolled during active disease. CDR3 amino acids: CASSVAPSGGAGYNEQFF. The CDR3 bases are TGTGCCAGCAGCGTAGCCCCTTCGGGGGGGGCCGGGTACAATGAGCAGTTCTTC. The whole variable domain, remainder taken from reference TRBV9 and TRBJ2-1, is DSGVTQTPKHLITATGQRVTLRCSPRSGDLSVYWYQQSLDQGLQFLIQYYNGEERAKGNILERFSAQQFPDLHSELNLSSLELGDSALYFCASSVAPSGGAGYNEQFFGPGTRLTVL.